A single sample is the source of the 16 T cell receptor beta chains below, sequenced in a study of OX40 agonist ivuxolimab in advanced cancers. The assay was immunoSEQ multiplex PCR, and TCRdb's table has in-frame clones only and misses some. The table records about 59,000 clones, about nine tenths of them present only once. This specimen consisted of CD4+ or CD8+ T cells sorted from blood, obtained in a trial of the OX40 agonist ivuxolimab. These receptors were obtained from an adult with an advanced solid tumor such as melanoma, head and neck, liver or kidney cancer.

The chain joins TRBV18 to TRBJ1-1, with a weak D call TRBD1 (5 bases). Germline assignment: CDR1 KGHSH and CDR2 LQKENI. This CDR3 comprises 15 residues. Trimming shortened V by 3 bases and J by 3 bases, and 14 bases separated the two germline ends. CDR3 sequence: CASSPLRGWDTEAFF. The CDR3 region has the DNA TGTGCCAGCTCACCTCTGAGGGGCTGGGACACTGAAGCTTTCTTT.

A remark on this clone: One junction end does not reproduce the germline sequence, and a read error may be involved. The chain uses TRBV2 and TRBJ2-7; 7 nucleotides align to TRBD2. The CDR3 extends over 13 amino acids. Germline CDR1 and CDR2: SNHLY and FYNNEI. CDR3 DNA: TGTGCCAGCAGGCGGGAGATCTCCCACGAGCAGTACTTC. It codes for CASRREISHEQYF.

The chain couples TRBV4-1 to TRBJ1-4, with 9 bases matching TRBD1. The CDR3 contains 16 residues. V was pared by 4 bases and J by 7 bases, with 10 bases of the junction left unmatched. Germline V CDR1 and CDR2: MGHRA, YSYEKL. The CDR3 coding sequence is TGCGCCAGCAGCCGATTGACAGGGGGACGCGGTGAAAAACTGTTTTTT. Encoded protein: CASSRLTGGRGEKLFF.

The sample holds a few counts of this clone. The V call is TRBV19, the J call TRBJ1-2, with no clear D. V gave up 7 bases and J gave up 6 bases, with 12 bases separating them. The CDR3 contains 12 residues. CDR1 and CDR2 (germline): LNHDA, SQIVND (reference sequence). CDR3 bases: TGTGCCAGTACTCCGGGTCCAGATGGCTACACCTTC. Its protein product is CASTPGPDGYTF. The full variable domain, with the rest looked up from reference TRBV19 and TRBJ1-2, is DGGITQSPKYLFRKEGQNVTLSCEQNLNHDAMYWYRQDPGQGLRLIYYSQIVNDFQKGDIAEGYSVSREKKESFPLTVTSAQKNPTAFYLCASTPGPDGYTFGSGTRLTVV.

This rearrangement joins TRBV28 to TRBJ2-4; 10 nucleotides line up with TRBD2. The CDR3 is 18 residues long. Germline V gene lookup returns CDR1 MDHEN and CDR2 SYDVKM. Trimming removed 3 bases from V and 8 bases from J; junction bases left unmatched: 16. Here the CDR3 reads CASSFQTRASGSSDIQYF. The CDR3, as DNA: TGTGCCAGCAGTTTCCAAACGAGGGCTAGCGGGAGTTCGGACATTCAGTACTTC.

This clone was counted a single time. The chain couples TRBV10-3 to TRBJ2-5; 8 bases are shared with TRBD2. Germline CDR1 and CDR2: ENHRY and SYGVKD. The V and J ends lost 7 bases and 2 bases, in that order; junction bases with no gene match: 15. This CDR3 is built from 17 residues. In DNA, the CDR3 is TGTGCCATCAAGGGCCAAGGGGGGGGACTAGGTCAAGAGACCCAGTACTTC. It is translated as CAIKGQGGGLGQETQYF.

The rearrangement links TRBV19 to TRBJ1-5; D gene ambiguous. The V end was cut by 5 bases, the J end by 2 bases, with 7 bases between. Germline V gene lookup returns CDR1 LNHDA and CDR2 SQIVND (reference sequence). The CDR3 covers 13 residues. CDR3 residues: CASSFAGNQPQHF. For the CDR3, the DNA is TGTGCCAGTAGTTTTGCGGGCAATCAGCCCCAGCATTTT.

This chain joins TRBV4-1 and TRBJ2-7; 8 nucleotides line up with TRBD1. V was pared by 2 bases and J by 0 bases, with 9 bases of the junction left unmatched. Germline CDR1 MGHRA, CDR2 YSYEKL. CDR3 length: 17 amino acids. CDR3 DNA: TGCGCCAGCAGCCAATACCCTCAGGGGGCGAGCTCCTACGAGCAGTACTTC. Protein product: CASSQYPQGASSYEQYF.

The rearrangement uses TRBV30 and TRBJ2-3; D remains ambiguous. The CDR3 runs 12 residues. Germline V CDR1 and CDR2: GTSNPN, SVGIG (reference sequence). Trimming pared 5 bases from V and 0 bases from J, leaving 6 bases between. For the CDR3, the DNA is TGTGCCTGGGAGACTAGCACAGATACGCAGTATTTT. It encodes CAWETSTDTQYF.

This clone was observed a few times. The V and J genes are TRBV2 and TRBJ2-5; no clear D gene. CDR1 and CDR2 (germline): SNHLY, FYNNEI. The CDR3 has 13 amino acids. V was clipped by 8 bases and J by 2 bases, with 12 bases between them. CDR3: CASQQNLQETQYF. CDR3 DNA sequence: TGTGCCAGCCAGCAGAATTTACAAGAGACCCAGTACTTC.

The chain couples TRBV7-2 to TRBJ1-2, with a weak D call TRBD1 (6 bases). CDR1 SGHTA and CDR2 FQGNSA come from the germline V gene. There are 17 residues in the CDR3. Trimming removed 5 bases from V and 0 bases from J, with 19 bases in between. In nucleotides, the CDR3 is TGTGCCAGCAGCCCTAGGGGGAGTACTTCCCCTAACTATGGCTACACCTTC. Its translation is CASSPRGSTSPNYGYTF.

The rearrangement uses TRBV12-5 and TRBJ2-5, with D unclear. Germline V CDR1 and CDR2: LGHNT, FRNRAP. The V end lost 0 bases, the J end lost 5 bases, and 7 bases lay between the germline ends. CDR3 size: 13 residues. CDR3 bases: TGTGCTAGTGGTTTGGTTAACTCGGAGACCCAGTACTTC. This encodes CASGLVNSETQYF.

The genes are TRBV6-5 and TRBJ2-7, with a possible D match to TRBD1 (5 bases). CDR3 length equals 16 residues. The V and J ends lost 0 bases and 1 base respectively, with 13 bases between them. From germline, CDR1 is MNHEY and CDR2 SVGAGI. The CDR3 loop reads CASSYSRVHGSYEQYF. CDR3 nucleotides: TGTGCCAGCAGTTACTCCAGGGTTCACGGGTCCTACGAGCAGTACTTC.

V and J are TRBV7-8 and TRBJ2-6; 9 bases line up with TRBD1. V was clipped by 5 bases and J by 4 bases; unmatched bases: 9. Germline CDR1 is SGHVS and CDR2 is FQNEAQ. This CDR3 region has 17 residues. The CDR3 DNA reads TGTGCCAGCAGCCGCGGGACAGGGACAGGCGGGGCCAACGTCCTGACTTTC. It is translated as CASSRGTGTGGANVLTF.

This chain joins TRBV11-3 and TRBJ2-2; possibly TRBD1 for D (6 bases). This CDR3 has 16 residues. V was trimmed by 2 bases and J by 3 bases, leaving 13 bases between them. CDR1 is SGHNT, CDR2 YENEEA, per germline. CDR3 in amino acids: CASSLSGVRDTGELFF. CDR3 nucleotide sequence: TGTGCCAGCAGCTTATCAGGGGTCAGGGACACCGGGGAGCTGTTTTTT.

V and J are TRBV5-1 and TRBJ2-7, with TRBD1 matching 7 bases. Germline CDR1 and CDR2: SGHRS and YFSETQ. V trimming: 1 base; J trimming: 4 bases; junction bases outside the gene matches: 5. The CDR3 spans 14 residues. CDR3 in amino acids: CASSLRTGTYEQYF. The CDR3 bases are TGCGCCAGCAGCTTGCGGACAGGAACGTACGAGCAGTACTTC.